Reported below is one T cell receptor (beta chain). Its cognate antigen has yet to be identified. It has no much larger one-base neighbor in the sample; base qualities were not kept. Library generation was performed with the immunoSEQ multiplex PCR assay. For the multiplex PCR, a mixture combining 60 forward primers for TCR Vbeta segments and 13 reverse primers for TCR Jbeta segments was used. The CDR3 region of rearranged TCR beta genes was amplified from genomic DNA by a multiplex PCR assay. On the Illumina HiSeq System, the amplified TCR beta libraries were sequenced as 87-base-pair reads. As for the authors' bioinformatics: A later analysis tallied tens of millions of unique TCR beta chains across the 640 or so repertoires, and approximately 12 million of those chains were shared by two or more donors. Raw reads were error-corrected and collapsed into unique sequences by a nearest-neighbor algorithm in which closely related sequences were merged to remove PCR and sequencing errors. V, D and J gene segments were assigned by aligning CDR3 sequences to IMGT reference sequences. For a sequence to be retained, at least a six-nucleotide match to both a V gene segment and a J gene segment was required. A rearrangement was called productive if the CDR3 had no stop codons and remained in frame with V and J, and every other rearrangement was called non-productive. CDR3 was defined by IMGT convention, running from the second conserved V-encoded cysteine to the conserved J-encoded phenylalanine. The earlier analysis of about 560 of the donors excluded any sequence lacking an unambiguous match to a single V gene segment. In an earlier analysis of 500 to 750 of the donors, V segments were called functional above 56.7% productive rearrangements and were called segregating when the between-donor standard deviation exceeded 5%. A statistical classification framework was developed to diagnose cytomegalovirus status using the catalog of TCR beta chain sequences. A later analysis assigned V and J genes by comparing TCR nucleotide sequences with IMGT/GENE-DB human TR gene sequences. In a later analysis, CDR3 sequences and most-parsimonious VDJ recombination scenarios were assigned using the TCRdist pipeline. In a later analysis, every TCR beta chain was defined by the combination of its CDR3 amino acid sequence and its V-gene family, and reads without a unique V-gene family were dropped. In a later analysis, fewer than 600 highly shared, low-generation-probability nucleotide sequences were removed to address suspected cross-contamination and a sequencing artifact. In a later analysis, a clonal expansion index for each public chain was calculated from normalized within-repertoire ranks of inferred template counts. In a later analysis, generation probabilities were computed with a VDJ recombination model fitted to out-of-frame rearrangements, and the resulting probabilities were checked against IGoR. A later analysis scored TCR-TCR, TCR-HLA and TCR-CMV co-occurrence with hypergeometric tests, applying a repertoire-size bias correction to TCR pairs. In a later analysis, false discovery rates were estimated by permuting HLA or CMV assignments 20 times. In a later analysis, co-occurring TCRs were grouped using DBSCAN, with TCRdist sequence similarity added in when clustering inside HLA-allele-positive subsets. For co-occurrence clustering, repertoires with fewer than 30,000 or more than 120,000 public chains were excluded, along with several repertoires with anomalous nucleotide sharing. TCRdb stores this immuneACCESS table with in-frame sequences only. Part of the clones is absent; in the studies checked, under half of the shortfall reflects unresolved V genes, and no reason is known for the rest. V, J and clone size reflect that table, while D and trimming were determined from the DNA. In all, the sample holds approximately 100,000 clones, and 81% of those were seen once. Roughly 2% of the sample goes to the ten largest clones.

This sample was taken from a study of cytomegalovirus exposure and HLA in healthy donors (dated by TCRdb to the late 2010s). Regarding the study in general: According to an earlier analysis of 550 to 700 of the donors, about 190 million T cells yielded roughly 110 million unique TCR beta sequences and about 300 Gb of sequence data. The number of typed donors differed by locus: roughly 629-640 for A, B, C, DRB1 and DQB1; 500 to 550 for DQA1; over 600 for DPA1; and 400 to 480 for DPB1. A handful of DR-DQ haplotypes were handled as single units for association and clustering because linkage in the cohort was strong. Rather than using new phenotypic data, the later analysis identified candidate immune exposures from TCR beta sequences and from how often those sequences occurred across donors. The study aimed to test whether cataloging public T cell receptors could reveal signatures of past pathogen exposure. Among roughly 400 genotyped donors of the cohort, an average of around 250,000 unique TCR beta nucleotide sequences was sequenced per donor, of which roughly 17% were non-productive. A later analysis re-analyzed previously published TCR beta repertoires from approximately 670 donors and added high-resolution HLA genotyping to study TCR occurrence patterns. In addition to the first cohort of 650 to 750 subjects, a separate validation cohort of 120 different subjects was used. All discovery cohort repertoires had been generated on a single sequencing platform. The genetic ancestry cluster associated with self-reported Caucasian donors included 70% to 85% of the 300 to 400 genotyped donors. To predict cytomegalovirus infection status, the study brought together high-throughput TCR immunosequencing, statistical association of individual TCRs with disease status, and machine learning. Donor age, sex, ethnicity and CMV serostatus were compiled together with the repertoire data. The study profiled the T cell repertoires of about 720 subjects by immunosequencing and related them to cytomegalovirus serostatus. To decide whether each TCR beta V gene segment behaved as functional or pseudogenic, an earlier analysis of fewer than 750 of the donors relied on high-throughput TCR beta sequencing. A later genetic analysis took genome-wide SNP genotypes for about 55% of the roughly 700 donors and used that subset as a discovery cohort. About 300 gigabases of sequencing data and tens of millions of unique TCR sequences were included in an early release covering under 650 HLA-typed donors. HLA typing covered class I and class II loci at four-digit resolution.

General conclusions and limits of the study: In a later analysis, HLA-associated TCR beta chains were found to be more clonally expanded and to have lower generation probabilities than equally common non-associated chains. Several of the top co-occurrence clusters appeared to be linked to parvovirus B19, influenza, CMV and Epstein-Barr virus, according to a later analysis. According to a later genetic analysis, donors in an Asian-associated ancestry cluster had fewer N-insertions in productive TCRs than the approximately 710-donor mean. In vitro tests confirmed that a few of the cytomegalovirus-associated TCR beta chains recognize cytomegalovirus antigens. For the cohort, immune exposure information was limited to CMV serostatus. The study listed approximately 160 TCR beta chains as associated with cytomegalovirus. HLA typing was unavailable for some donors at each locus, so association tests used only the typed subset. According to the authors, the approach could potentially be generalized to other disease states and immunological phenotypes. While some public TCRs were present in many individuals, most TCR sequences turned up only very rarely across donors. The presence/absence analyses assumed that sequencing depth was roughly uniform across donors, and that assumption may not be true. In a later analysis, the rate of TCR association differed among HLA loci, with DRB1 alleles having the most associated TCRs and HLA-C alleles having the fewest. Correlated functional status among segregating V segments might reflect linkage disequilibrium, but an unknown experimental factor could not be ruled out. In this cohort, only TCR beta chains were sequenced, and detectable features were limited by the absence of alpha or paired-chain data. Broadly in line with IMGT annotations, most TCR beta V segments showed up in productive rearrangements about 87% or about 30% of the time in an earlier analysis of a few hundred of the donors. V-gene and J-gene trimming of TCR beta chains was associated with a missense DCLRE1C variant in a later genetic analysis, and the association was replicated in an independent cohort. When HLA alleles, especially DR and DQ, strongly co-occurred, attributing TCR associations to individual alleles was difficult. The 87-base-pair reads could not distinguish some IMGT-functional V segments, including TRBV6-2 and TRBV6-3, so those segments were excluded. A further reported finding was that TCR beta sequences accurately predicted the HLA-A and HLA-B alleles for most subjects in the first cohort. The classifier was reported to diagnose cytomegalovirus status with high specificity and sensitivity in both the original and validation cohorts. The earlier analysis of nearly 600 of the donors excluded 15 to 20 rarely observed V segments, including chromosome 9 orphons, because counts were too low. A later analysis associated 16,951 TCR beta sequences with specific HLA alleles at a false discovery rate of 0.05. Most CMV-associated TCR beta chains appeared to be HLA-restricted in a later analysis, and the HLA associations seemed to be driven largely by CMV exposure. A cluster of highly shared sequence variants was judged likely to represent a technical artifact of the sequencing pipeline.

V and J lose 0 bases and 2 bases, and a span of 10 bases separates them. There are 15 amino acids in the CDR3, from cysteine to phenylalanine inclusive. The retained sequence is limited to the CDR3, 45 bases, with the frame set at the first base. CDR1 SGHRS and CDR2 YFSETQ are derived from the germline V gene. The cohort was made up of around 720 healthy bone marrow donors. Cohort members were all nominally healthy when sampled, although unrecorded immune exposures were likely present. The donor tested CMV seronegative, placing the donor among the 350 or so seronegative members of the cohort. A peripheral blood sample was provided by each donor, and peripheral blood mononuclear cells were used for TCR beta sequencing. The Qiagen DNeasy Blood Extraction Kit was used to extract genomic DNA from the blood cell samples.

Sequenced material: PBMCs. The source of this sequence is a woman in her 30s in good health and CMV-seronegative. The chain is made from TRBV5-1 and TRBJ2-3, with the D segment identity uncertain. The CDR3 is CASSLEAGDTDTQYF. The DNA sequence is as follows: TGCGCCAGCAGCTTGGAAGCAGGTGACACAGATACGCAGTATTTT.